Sequencing of this TCR beta chain was carried out in a study of shared clonotypes between healthy human individuals. There are 15 residues in the CDR3. Per the germline V gene, CDR1 is SNHLY and CDR2 is FYNNEI. J gave up 5 bases and V 8 bases, and 9 bases lay outside the gene matches. Clones were sequenced by immunoSEQ multiplex PCR, and TCRdb holds only the in-frame ones, with some missing. This table holds about 2 million clones, approximately 94% found once. For this clone: Its specificity is not known.

As defined, naive CD8 cells were CD45RO-negative and positively selected for CCR7, with terminally differentiated effector memory CD45RA+ cells excluded. Study-wide points: Among the subsets, naive ones generally showed larger estimated richness than memory ones.

V gene TRBV2 combines with J gene TRBJ1-1; 12 nucleotides agree with TRBD1. The source material was naive CD8+ T cells sorted from blood. The sequence was obtained from a man between 18 and 35 years old in good health. The CDR3 sequence is CASEGTGGAGTEAFF. The CDR3 coding sequence is TGTGCCAGCGAGGGGACAGGGGGCGCCGGAACTGAAGCTTTCTTT.